Listed below are T cell receptor beta chains from one sample, sequenced in a study of CD4+ T cells in melanoma. Produced via immunoSEQ multiplex PCR; TCRdb's table is partial and in-frame only. The sample contains roughly 140,000 clones, about 93% of which appear only once. The receptor source for this set is a human donor with melanoma. CDR3s include the opening cysteine and the closing phenylalanine or tryptophan. Fields, in order: clone size, J gene, D gene, V gene, CDR3 DNA, CDR3 protein. A D gene is named only where the DNA matches it firmly. A clone size is listed for some rows: how often the clone was seen (once, few, many), or a class if it is expanded.

>NA|TRBJ1-3|TRBD1|TRBV5-8
TGTGCCAGCAGCTTTTCGGACAGGGATGGAAACACCATATATTTT
CASSFSDRDGNTIYF
>NA|TRBJ2-7|NA|TRBV30
TGTGCCTGGAGTCCCAACTCCTACGAGCAGTACTTC
CAWSPNSYEQYF
>NA|TRBJ2-3|TRBD1|TRBV2
TGTGCCAGCAGTCGACAGGGGATCACAGATACGCAGTATTTT
CASSRQGITDTQYF
>NA|TRBJ2-1|NA|TRBV6-5
TGTGCCAGCAGTTATAGGGGGGGGCCCTACAATGAGCAGTTCTTC
CASSYRGGPYNEQFF
>once|TRBJ2-7|NA|TRBV5-1
TGCGCCAGCAGCTTGGACGGACGGCGATCCTACGAGCAGTACTTC
CASSLDGRRSYEQYF
>NA|TRBJ2-2|TRBD1|TRBV27
TGTGCCAGCAGTTCGGACAGGGGAATCACCGGGGAGCTGTTTTTT
CASSSDRGITGELFF
>NA|TRBJ2-7|NA|TRBV27
TGTGCCAGCAGTTTAAAGTGGGGGGGCCTCTACGAGCAGTACTTC
CASSLKWGGLYEQYF
>NA|TRBJ2-5|NA|TRBV5-6
TGTGCCAGCAGCTTCACAGGGAGTTGGACCCAGTACTTC
CASSFTGSWTQYF
>NA|TRBJ1-1|TRBD1|TRBV19
TGTGCCAGTAGTACACAGGGGTACACTGAAGCTTTCTTT
CASSTQGYTEAFF
>once|TRBJ2-3|NA|TRBV4-2
TGTGCCAGCAGCCAGGGGCGGGGCACAGATACGCAGTATTTT
CASSQGRGTDTQYF
>NA|TRBJ1-3|NA|TRBV2
TGTGCCAGCAGAGGGGCGCCGGGTGCTGGAAACACCATATATTTT
CASRGAPGAGNTIYF
>NA|TRBJ2-4|NA|TRBV6-6
TGTGCCAGCTCGGGCCTGACAGCGAGGGGCATTCAGTACTTC
CASSGLTARGIQYF
>NA|TRBJ1-4|NA|TRBV6-1
TGTGCCAGCAGTGAGGGGGGGCGGGAAAAACTGTTTTTT
CASSEGGREKLFF
>NA|TRBJ1-6|TRBD1|TRBV5-4
TGTGCCAGCAGCTTTTACGGGACAGGTTCAAATTCACCCCTCCACTTT
CASSFYGTGSNSPLHF
>few|TRBJ1-1|NA|TRBV5-5
TGTGCCAGCAGCTTTGGGGCGAACACTGAAGCTTTCTTT
CASSFGANTEAFF
>NA|TRBJ1-5|NA|TRBV19
TGTGCCAGTAGTTTTCGGGGATTAAACCAGCCCCAGCATTTT
CASSFRGLNQPQHF
>NA|TRBJ1-2|TRBD1|TRBV29-1
TGCAGCGTTATCGGACAGGGTACGTGGGGCTACACCTTC
CSVIGQGTWGYTF
>NA|TRBJ1-5|NA|TRBV27
TGTGCCAGCAGCCCTTACAGTAATAGCAATCAGCCCCAGCATTTT
CASSPYSNSNQPQHF
>NA|TRBJ2-3|NA|TRBV29-1
TGCAGCGTGAAGGGTATCGCGATCACAGATACGCAGTATTTT
CSVKGIAITDTQYF
>NA|TRBJ2-1|NA|TRBV6-6
TGTGCCAGCAGATTACAGCGTAGCTCCTACAATGAGCAGTTCTTC
CASRLQRSSYNEQFF
>once|TRBJ1-6|NA|TRBV5-6
TGTGCCAGCAGTTTCCAGGGGTCGAGCTCCTATAATTCACCCCTCCACTTT
CASSFQGSSSYNSPLHF
>NA|TRBJ2-1|TRBD1|TRBV23-1
TGCGCCAGCAGTCAATCACCCCCCGTCGCCCTCCGCTACAGGGGGCAGCACAATGAGCAGTTCTTC
CASSQSPPVALRYRGQHNEQFF
>NA|TRBJ2-7|NA|TRBV21-1
TGTGCCAGCAGCAAACGTTATTTAGAAACCTACTACGAGCAGTACTTC
CASSKRYLETYYEQYF
>NA|TRBJ1-2|TRBD1|TRBV5-1
TGCGCCAGCAGCCCGGACCCGGGAGGGACAGGGGTGTCCGGCTACACCTTC
CASSPDPGGTGVSGYTF
>NA|TRBJ1-4|NA|TRBV29-1
TGCAGCGTTGCGGGGGGAGGGGGTAATGAAAAACTGTTTTTT
CSVAGGGGNEKLFF
>NA|TRBJ1-2|NA|TRBV5-4
TGTGCCAGCCGGGAGGGGACTAACTATGGCTACACCTTC
CASREGTNYGYTF
>few|TRBJ2-2|NA|TRBV25-1
TGTGCCAGCAGTGCAAGGCAGCACTTGGCCGGGGAGCTGTTTTTT
CASSARQHLAGELFF
>NA|TRBJ2-5|NA|TRBV29-1
TGCAGCGTTAACAGTCCGGAGACCCAGTACTTC
CSVNSPETQYF
>NA|TRBJ2-1|NA|TRBV4-1
TGCGCCAGCAGCCCCCTTAATTCCGGGCCTGAGCAGTTCTTC
CASSPLNSGPEQFF
>NA|TRBJ1-1|NA|TRBV7-9
TGTGCCAGCAGCTTAGTTTCCGGGCTGAACACTGAAGCTTTCTTT
CASSLVSGLNTEAFF
>NA|TRBJ2-7|TRBD1|TRBV15
TGTGCCACCAGCCGCCGGGACAGGGTCTACGAGCAGTACTTC
CATSRRDRVYEQYF
>NA|TRBJ2-1|TRBD2|TRBV9
TGTGCCAGCAGCCTCAAAGCGGGGGCCTCTTACAATGAGCAGTTCTTC
CASSLKAGASYNEQFF
>NA|TRBJ2-4|NA|TRBV7-8
TGTGCCAGCAGCCCAGGGGGGCATGCGGCCAAAAACATTCAGTACTTC
CASSPGGHAAKNIQYF
>once|TRBJ2-7|NA|TRBV21-1
TGTGCCAGCAGCAAAAAGGGACAGGGGACAGGGGAGCAGTACTTC
CASSKKGQGTGEQYF
>NA|TRBJ1-2|NA|TRBV2
TGTGCCAGCAGTGTAGGGGTCACCGGTACCTATGGCTACACCTTC
CASSVGVTGTYGYTF
>NA|TRBJ1-1|NA|TRBV15
TGTGCCACCAGCAGAGATTTCTCTCGGAACACTGAAGCTTTCTTT
CATSRDFSRNTEAFF
>NA|TRBJ2-1|NA|TRBV30
TGTGCCTGGAGTCCGGGTCGGACAGCGTTTTACAATGAGCAGTTCTTC
CAWSPGRTAFYNEQFF
>NA|TRBJ2-2|NA|TRBV19
TGTGCCAGTAGTATTGGGGCAAACCGTCCGCGGGGGGAGCTGTTTTTT
CASSIGANRPRGELFF
>NA|TRBJ2-1|TRBD1|TRBV5-1
TGCGCCAGCAGCTTGGTCGGGACAGGGGAGCAGTTCTTC
CASSLVGTGEQFF
>NA|TRBJ2-2|NA|TRBV30
TGTGCCTGGAGGACTAAGCGGAGAACCGGGGAGCTGTTTTTT
CAWRTKRRTGELFF
>NA|TRBJ2-2|TRBD2|TRBV5-5
TGTGCCAGCAGCTTGTGGACTAGCTACACCGGGGAGCTGTTTTTT
CASSLWTSYTGELFF
>NA|TRBJ2-5|NA|TRBV7-7
TGTGCCAGCAGCTTGGACAGCCAAGAGACCCAGTACTTC
CASSLDSQETQYF
>NA|TRBJ2-2|TRBD1|TRBV2
TGTGCCACCCGGGACAGCGCGAACACCGGGGAGCTGTTTTTT
CATRDSANTGELFF
>NA|TRBJ1-5|NA|TRBV27
TGTGCCAGCAGTTTCAGGAATCAGCCCCAGCATTTT
CASSFRNQPQHF
>NA|TRBJ2-2|NA|TRBV11-2
TGTGCCAGCAGCTCTTCGGACAGAAACACCGGGGAGCTGTTTTTT
CASSSSDRNTGELFF